Following are 14 T cell receptor beta chains from one sample sequenced in a study of cytomegalovirus exposure and HLA in healthy donors. Only in-frame clones appear in the TCRdb table, and some are missing; sequencing was by immunoSEQ multiplex PCR. This table holds about 190,000 clones, about 82% found once. Sequencing was carried out using PBMCs. The receptors stem from a woman under 30 in good health and CMV-seronegative.

This clone was counted only a few times. The CDR3 coding sequence is TGTGCTAGTGGCCTTCAAGAGACCCAGTACTTC. Its translation is CASGLQETQYF. The J gene is TRBJ2-5, the V gene TRBV12-5; the D is unclear. The CDR3 sequence is 11 residues long. Trimming took 6 bases from V and 2 from J, leaving 4 bases between them. Germline values: CDR1 LGHNT, CDR2 FRNRAP.

The chain recombines TRBV7-9 with TRBJ2-7; D may be TRBD2 (6 bases). The length of the CDR3 is 15 residues. Between the trimmed V and J ends, which lost 0 bases and 3 bases, there was a span of 12 bases. Germline CDR1 reads SEHNR; CDR2 reads FQNEAQ (reference sequence). The CDR3 region has the DNA TGTGCCAGCAGCTTAGCGGGCGGGGCGAACTACGAGCAGTACTTC. Translating it yields CASSLAGGANYEQYF.

This clone was observed a few times. CDR3 amino acids: CASSFGLAGGRGVDTQYF. The CDR3 DNA follows: TGTGCCAGCAGCTTTGGCCTAGCGGGGGGGAGAGGGGTAGATACGCAGTATTTT. The J gene is TRBJ2-3, the V gene TRBV7-8; TRBD2 matches 12 bases. V was clipped by 3 bases and J by 5 bases; unmatched bases: 12. CDR3 length equals 18 residues. CDR1 SGHVS and CDR2 FQNEAQ come from the germline V gene.

The chain carries TRBV7-9 and TRBJ1-3; no definite D call. Trimming removed 1 base at V and 1 base at J, with 17 bases between. This CDR3 has 18 amino acids. The germline CDR1 and CDR2 sequences are SEHNR and FQNEAQ (reference sequence). In DNA form, the CDR3 reads TGTGCCAGCAGCTTAGGTGTACGGAGCAGTGAGTCTGGAAACACCATATATTTT. It translates to CASSLGVRSSESGNTIYF. The variable domain in full, with the rest retrieved from reference TRBV7-9 and TRBJ1-3, is DTGVSQNPRHKITKRGQNVTFRCDPISEHNRLYWYRQTLGQGPEFLTYFQNEAQLEKSRLLSDRFSAERPKGSFSTLEIQRTEQGDSAMYLCASSLGVRSSESGNTIYFGEGSWLTVV.

V and J are TRBV5-1 and TRBJ2-7; 11 nucleotides align to TRBD1. Trimming took 4 bases from V and 3 from J; bases not matched to a gene: 3. Germline values: CDR1 SGHRS, CDR2 YFSETQ. The CDR3 has 14 residues. The DNA of the CDR3 is TGCGCCAGCAGCGGGGGACAGGGGGTCTACGAGCAGTACTTC. Protein: CASSGGQGVYEQYF.

This clone appeared a single time. V usage is TRBV4-1 and J usage is TRBJ2-5; TRBD1 matches 7 bases. Per the germline V gene, CDR1 is MGHRA and CDR2 is YSYEKL. V lost 4 bases to trimming and J lost 2 bases; unmatched junction nucleotides: 7. CDR3 length: 15 amino acids. CDR3 DNA: TGCGCCAGCAGCCGAGGGACAGCAACTCAAGAGACCCAGTACTTC. Translating gives CASSRGTATQETQYF.

The chain is built from TRBV30 and TRBJ1-6; D uncertain. The CDR3 has 15 amino acids. V was pared by 0 bases and J by 7 bases, with 13 bases between. Looked up from germline, CDR1 is GTSNPN and CDR2 is SVGIG (reference sequence). CDR3 protein: CAWSVQALGNSPLHF. The DNA of the CDR3 is TGTGCCTGGAGTGTACAAGCTCTGGGCAATTCACCCCTCCACTTT.

The CDR3 nucleotides read TGTGCCAGCAGCTCGACAGGAGGAAGCAATCAGCCCCAGCATTTT. The encoded protein is CASSSTGGSNQPQHF. The chain carries TRBV11-2 and TRBJ1-5; D might be TRBD1 (6 bases). Per the germline V gene, CDR1 is SGHAT and CDR2 is FQNNGV. V shed 4 bases and J shed 1 base, with 11 bases lying between them. The CDR3 totals 15 residues.

This chain connects TRBV6-5 to TRBJ2-7; 7 bases agree with TRBD2. The trim removed 5 bases at V and 4 bases at J, leaving 8 bases unmatched. Per germline, CDR1 MNHEY and CDR2 SVGAGI. CDR3 length: 14 amino acids. This CDR3 reads CASSQSTGGYEQYF. The DNA for the CDR3 is TGTGCCAGCAGTCAAAGTACGGGAGGATACGAGCAGTACTTC.

This clone showed up just a few times. The chain combines TRBV4-1 with TRBJ1-1; 9 bases align to TRBD1. The V segment lost 2 bases and the J segment 3 bases; nucleotides outside the gene matches: 7. In germline, CDR1 is MGHRA, CDR2 YSYEKL. The CDR3 is made up of 16 amino acids. The CDR3 here is CASSQRGTGRDTEAFF. CDR3 nucleotides: TGCGCCAGCAGCCAAAGGGGGACAGGGAGGGACACTGAAGCTTTCTTT.

A single count supports this clone. The rearrangement links TRBV7-3 to TRBJ2-2; TRBD1 agrees at 7 bases. The CDR3 loop spans 16 amino acids. Germline loops: CDR1 SGHTA, CDR2 FQGTGA. Unmatched junction bases numbered 6, after V lost 1 base and J lost 4 bases. The CDR3 protein is CASSLRQGATTGELFF. Here the CDR3 DNA reads TGTGCCAGCAGCTTAAGACAGGGCGCGACCACCGGGGAGCTGTTTTTT.

The chain joins TRBV7-6 to TRBJ1-4; 9 bases align to TRBD1. CDR1 and CDR2 from the germline V gene are SGHVS and FNYEAQ. The CDR3 spans 18 residues. Trimming cost V 0 bases and J 7 bases; bases outside gene matches: 12. The CDR3 DNA is TGTGCCAGCAGCTTAGCAGGAGACAGGGGGTTGGGTGGTGAAAAACTGTTTTTT. Amino acids: CASSLAGDRGLGGEKLFF.

The V gene is TRBV9, the J gene TRBJ1-3, with 7 positions matching TRBD1. The CDR3 loop spans 15 amino acids. J was trimmed by 0 bases and V by 4 bases; bases with no gene match: 4. Germline V lookup: CDR1 SGDLS, CDR2 YYNGEE. The CDR3 loop is CASSWDSSSGNTIYF. Written as DNA, the CDR3 is TGTGCCAGCAGCTGGGACAGTTCCTCTGGAAACACCATATATTTT.

The count of this clone is one. This sequence joins TRBV29-1 and TRBJ2-1; no clear D gene. V was shortened by 3 bases and J by 0 bases, with 15 bases between the two germline ends. This CDR3 region has 16 residues. CDR1 and CDR2 from the germline V gene are SQVTM and ANQGSEA. As DNA, the CDR3 is TGCAGCGTTGACGTCCCTGGCTTAACCTCCTACAATGAGCAGTTCTTC. Amino acid sequence: CSVDVPGLTSYNEQFF.